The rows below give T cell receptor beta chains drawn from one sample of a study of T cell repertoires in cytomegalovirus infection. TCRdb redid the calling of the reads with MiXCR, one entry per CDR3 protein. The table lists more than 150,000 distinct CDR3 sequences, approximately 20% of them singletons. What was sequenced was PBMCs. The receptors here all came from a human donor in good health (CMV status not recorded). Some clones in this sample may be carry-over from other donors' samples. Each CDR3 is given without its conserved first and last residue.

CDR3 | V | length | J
ASRSPTRNTEAF | TRBV5-1 | 12 | TRBJ1-1
ASSQGFGELF | TRBV12-3/TRBV12-4 | 10 | TRBJ2-2
ASSSTTYAASSNYGYT | TRBV7-9 | 16 | TRBJ1-2
ATSDFSQALKETQY | TRBV24-1 | 14 | TRBJ2-5
ASSPSDRPGRYGYT | TRBV7-2 | 14 | TRBJ1-2
ASSESKGMNTEAF | TRBV10-1 | 13 | TRBJ1-1
ASTLLGGRAEATQY | TRBV28 | 14 | TRBJ2-3
SVVWTSNTEAF | TRBV29-1 | 11 | TRBJ1-1
ASRPDRRTNEKLF | TRBV6-6 | 13 | TRBJ1-4
ASSLARRVQETQY | TRBV7-9 | 13 | TRBJ2-5
ASSLRVGVRSYNSPLH | TRBV14 | 16 | TRBJ1-6
ASSLQGPEF | TRBV5-6 | 9 | TRBJ2-1
ASSVTGGSSSYEQY | TRBV9 | 14 | TRBJ2-7
ASSPMTGRLTDTQY | TRBV12-3/TRBV12-4 | 14 | TRBJ2-3
ASSAAGQALYGYT | TRBV28 | 13 | TRBJ1-2
ASSQDKGTGMGEKLF | TRBV4-1 | 15 | TRBJ1-4
ASSSGTVAKNIQY | TRBV27 | 13 | TRBJ2-4
ASSLEGRGEETQY | TRBV7-3 | 13 | TRBJ2-5
ASSLQGAGNTIY | TRBV19 | 12 | TRBJ1-3
ASSRGLGGTEAF | TRBV6-5 | 12 | TRBJ1-1
ASSRNIRETQY | TRBV19 | 11 | TRBJ2-5
SASLLAGATDTQY | TRBV20-1 | 13 | TRBJ2-3
ASSMTGGAYNEQF | TRBV12-3/TRBV12-4 | 13 | TRBJ2-1
ASSDPLASFYEQY | TRBV25-1 | 13 | TRBJ2-7
ASRPLLGQSYEQY | TRBV6-2/TRBV6-3 | 13 | TRBJ2-7
ASSLGLGSYGYT | TRBV7-8 | 12 | TRBJ1-2
ASSLSSSPDHLTRNPYEQY | TRBV5-1 | 19 | TRBJ2-7
ASSQVAGAGELF | TRBV7-6 | 12 | TRBJ2-2
ASSTRDGNQPQH | TRBV7-2 | 12 | TRBJ1-5
ASSLFGTSGSDTQY | TRBV5-1 | 14 | TRBJ2-3
ATQAPVYNEQF | TRBV10-3 | 11 | TRBJ2-1
ASYSTGGDSPLH | TRBV28 | 12 | TRBJ1-6
ASSEMDRGDTQY | TRBV6-1 | 12 | TRBJ2-3
ASSFSGTFNEQF | TRBV6-2/TRBV6-3 | 12 | TRBJ2-1
ASSPPSPAGANVLT | TRBV18 | 14 | TRBJ2-6
ASSLKRTGNEQY | TRBV11-3 | 12 | TRBJ2-7
SAPLGGNQPQH | TRBV20-1 | 11 | TRBJ1-5
SAREGGPTGNTIY | TRBV20-1 | 13 | TRBJ1-3
AISEGQSRNEQF | TRBV10-3 | 12 | TRBJ2-1
ASSLSPSATSFGYT | TRBV7-2 | 14 | TRBJ1-2
ASRSRLGEAF | TRBV28 | 10 | TRBJ1-1
ASCPTGREQY | TRBV10-1 | 10 | TRBJ2-7
ASRGAAGVGELF | TRBV7-2 | 12 | TRBJ2-2
SGKPGQAGETQY | TRBV29-1 | 12 | TRBJ2-5
ASSFRRDQETQY | TRBV7-2 | 12 | TRBJ2-5